The text below deals with one T cell receptor beta chain. The V gene's germline CDR1 is SEHNR and CDR2 FQNEAQ (reference sequence). The CDR3 extends over 14 amino acids. V lost 5 bases and J lost 2, with 10 bases in between. These data are taken from a study of CD8+ T cells in alopecia areata. cDNA prepared by RNA extraction and subsequent reverse transcription served as the template for sequencing. Produced via immunoSEQ multiplex PCR; TCRdb's table is partial and in-frame only. Here the sample spans 150,000 to 160,000 clones, 45% to 60% being singletons. The TCR comes from a human donor with alopecia areata. This specimen was CD8+ T cells sorted from blood, taken at week 0. V usage is TRBV7-9 and J usage is TRBJ1-5, with a tentative D call TRBD1 (6 bases). For the CDR3, the DNA is TGTGCCAGCAGCCAGGGGAGGGGCAATCAGCCCCAGCATTTT. Its protein product is CASSQGRGNQPQHF. Complete variable domain (other parts from reference TRBV7-9 and TRBJ1-5): DTGVSQNPRHKITKRGQNVTFRCDPISEHNRLYWYRQTLGQGPEFLTYFQNEAQLEKSRLLSDRFSAERPKGSFSTLEIQRTEQGDSAMYLCASSQGRGNQPQHFGDGTRLSIL.